This T cell receptor (beta chain) emerged from a study of blood T cells in healthy people across ages. PCR was performed a second time for about 7 to 12 cycles using a sample-barcoded 5' primer and a J-beta primer mix. Every individual sample yielded 2.5 million or more paired-end reads (each containing CDR3). TCRdb re-analysed the 5' RACE reads in MiXCR, keeping a single row per CDR3 protein. Of 600,000 or so distinct CDR3 sequences in the sample, approximately 21% were seen once. Study-wide findings and caveats: Diversity was higher, and naive CD4+ cells more numerous, in long-lived donors than in aged donors. As age increased, TCR beta diversity per million T cells fell in a roughly linear fashion.

Donors were systemically healthy Caucasian individuals from Russia aged about 6 to 95 years. A remark on this clonotype: The antigen remains undetermined.

This CDR3 has 16 amino acids. V was clipped by 6 bases and J by 7 bases; unmatched bases: 12. Germline V gene data show CDR1 as SGHNT and CDR2 as YENEEA. This sequence originates from a man aged 70-80 years in good health. The sequencing sample was made of blood. V is TRBV11-3 and J is TRBJ1-6; TRBD1 aligns across 7 bases. The CDR3 DNA reads TGTGCCAGCAGGTGGACAGGCGAGATCCTAAATTCACCCCTCCACTTT. Its translation is CASRWTGEILNSPLHF.